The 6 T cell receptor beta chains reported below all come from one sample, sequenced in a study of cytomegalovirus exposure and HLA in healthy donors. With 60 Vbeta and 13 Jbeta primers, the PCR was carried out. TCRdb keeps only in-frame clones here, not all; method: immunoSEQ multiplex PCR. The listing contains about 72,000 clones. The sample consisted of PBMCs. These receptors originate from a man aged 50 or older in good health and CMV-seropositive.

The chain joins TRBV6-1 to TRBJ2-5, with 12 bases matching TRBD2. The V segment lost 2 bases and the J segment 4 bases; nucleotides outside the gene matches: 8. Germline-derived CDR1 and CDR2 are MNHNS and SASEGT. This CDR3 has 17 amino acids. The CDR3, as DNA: TGTGCCAGCAGTGAAAGGGCGGAACTAGCGGGGGGAGAGACCCAGTACTTC. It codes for CASSERAELAGGETQYF.

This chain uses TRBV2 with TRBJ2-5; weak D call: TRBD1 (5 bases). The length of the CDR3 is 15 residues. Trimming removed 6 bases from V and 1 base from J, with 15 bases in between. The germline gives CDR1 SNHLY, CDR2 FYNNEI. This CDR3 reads CASRTRRQTQETQYF. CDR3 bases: TGTGCCAGCAGAACACGACGACAGACCCAAGAGACCCAGTACTTC. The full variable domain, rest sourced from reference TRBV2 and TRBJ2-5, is EPEVTQTPSHQVTQMGQEVILRCVPISNHLYFYWYRQILGQKVEFLVSFYNNEISEKSEIFDDQFSVERPDGSNFTLKIRSTKLEDSAMYFCASRTRRQTQETQYFGPGTRLLVL.

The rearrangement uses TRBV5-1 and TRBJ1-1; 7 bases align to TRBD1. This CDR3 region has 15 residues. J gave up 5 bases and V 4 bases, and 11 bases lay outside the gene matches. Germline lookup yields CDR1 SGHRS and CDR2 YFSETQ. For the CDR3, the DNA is TGCGCCAGCAGCCCTTACAGGGCAGGGGGGACTGAAGCTTTCTTT. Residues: CASSPYRAGGTEAFF.

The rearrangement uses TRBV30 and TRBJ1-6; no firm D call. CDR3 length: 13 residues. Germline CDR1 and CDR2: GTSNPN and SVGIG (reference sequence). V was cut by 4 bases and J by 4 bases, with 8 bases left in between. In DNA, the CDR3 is TGTGCCTGGAACCCTAATTATAATTCACCCCTCCACTTT. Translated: CAWNPNYNSPLHF.

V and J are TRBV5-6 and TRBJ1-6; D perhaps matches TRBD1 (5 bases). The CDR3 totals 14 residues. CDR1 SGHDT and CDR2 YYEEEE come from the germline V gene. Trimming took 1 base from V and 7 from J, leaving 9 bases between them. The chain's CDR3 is CASSLRGPNSPLHF. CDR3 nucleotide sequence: TGTGCCAGCAGCTTGAGGGGCCCGAATTCACCCCTCCACTTT.

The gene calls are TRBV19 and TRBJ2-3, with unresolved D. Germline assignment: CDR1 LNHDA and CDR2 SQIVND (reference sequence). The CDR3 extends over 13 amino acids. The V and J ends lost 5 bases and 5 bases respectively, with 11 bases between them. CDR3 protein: CASSPQRRDTQYF. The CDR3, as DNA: TGTGCCAGTAGTCCCCAGAGGAGAGATACGCAGTATTTT.